These 29 T cell receptor beta chains were sequenced from one sample in a study of regulatory T cells in long-lasting Graves disease. Regarding time point: persistent/refractory GD, antithyroid drugs over 5 years with positive TRAb. Scientists built the TCR library using RNA that was extracted from PBMCs. iRepertoire HTBI primers and Arm-PCR of CDR3 regions built TCR beta libraries. From the multiplex PCR reads, TCRdb called clonotypes with MiXCR, one entry per CDR3 protein. In the table there are about 450,000 distinct CDR3 sequences, 23% of which are singletons. Sequenced material: peripheral blood mononuclear cells (PBMCs), taken when the disease was refractory, from a patient treated with antithyroid drugs. The receptors here all came from a female donor with Graves disease.

This clonotype showed up many times. The V gene is TRBV6-5, the J gene TRBJ2-7; D is undetermined. Germline-derived CDR1 and CDR2 are MNHEY and SVGAGI. V lost 4 bases and J 6 bases, leaving 16 bases between the germline ends. There are 14 residues in the CDR3. This chain's CDR3 is CASSLVSNSAEQYF. The CDR3 nucleotides are TGTGCCAGCAGTTTAGTCTCTAACAGTGCCGAGCAGTACTTC.

CDR3 sequence reads: CASSLATIRDISTDTQYF. The CDR3 bases are TGTGCCAGCAGTTTAGCTACTATCCGGGACATTAGCACAGATACGCAGTATTTT. The gene calls are TRBV12-3 or TRBV12-4 and TRBJ2-3; TRBD1 might be the D (6 bases). V lost 0 bases and J lost 0, with 16 bases in between. CDR3 length equals 18 residues.

The CDR3 DNA reads TGTGCCAGCAGCTTAGCAGGCCGCGACACTGAAGCTTTCTTT. Residues: CASSLAGRDTEAFF. The V and J genes are TRBV7-9 and TRBJ1-1; no reliable D call. This CDR3 has 14 residues. V lost 0 bases and J 3 bases, leaving 8 bases between the germline ends. The V gene's germline CDR1 is SEHNR and CDR2 FQNEAQ (reference sequence).

This clonotype was seen many times. The chain links TRBV2 to TRBJ1-1, with 9 bases that match TRBD1. The CDR3 totals 15 residues. CDR1 and CDR2 (germline): SNHLY, FYNNEI. Unmatched junction bases numbered 6, after V lost 6 bases and J lost 1 base. This chain's CDR3 is CASRWTGEANTEAFF. The CDR3 DNA reads TGTGCCAGCAGATGGACAGGGGAGGCGAACACTGAAGCTTTCTTT.

This clonotype was observed many times. This chain joins TRBV7-2 and TRBJ2-7, with TRBD1 as a possible D gene (5 bases). V was pared by 1 base and J by 2 bases, with 15 bases between. Per the germline V gene, CDR1 is SGHTA and CDR2 is FQGNSA. The length of the CDR3 is 16 residues. CDR3 amino acids: CASSLVARTKTYEQYF. The CDR3 nucleotides are TGTGCCAGCAGCTTAGTCGCCAGGACAAAGACCTACGAGCAGTACTTC. Using reference TRBV7-2 and TRBJ2-7 for the parts outside the CDR3, the full variable domain is GAGVSQSPSNKVTEKGKDVELRCDPISGHTALYWYRQSLGQGLEFLIYFQGNSAPDKSGLPSDRFSAERTGGSVSTLTIQRTQQEDSAVYLCASSLVARTKTYEQYFGPGTRLTVT.

This chain uses TRBV5-1 with TRBJ1-1; D possibly corresponds to TRBD1 (5 bases). From germline, CDR1 is SGHRS and CDR2 YFSETQ. Trimming removed 0 bases at V and 1 base at J, with 25 bases between. This CDR3 is built from 20 residues. For the CDR3, the DNA is TGCGCCAGCAGCTTGGAACGAAGGGGCAGGGAGGTTCAGCGGAACACTGAAGCTTTCTTT. This codes for CASSLERRGREVQRNTEAFF.

This clonotype was picked up many times. V usage is TRBV3-1 and J usage is TRBJ2-5; D is unclear. The V gene lost 1 base and the J gene lost 2 bases, with 11 bases spanning the gap. This CDR3 region has 15 residues. Germline CDR1 LGHDT, CDR2 YNNKEL (reference sequence). The CDR3: CASSQVESVQETQYF. The CDR3 nucleotides are TGTGCCAGCAGCCAAGTAGAGTCAGTTCAAGAGACCCAGTACTTC.

This clonotype has a count of ten or more. The rearrangement uses TRBV6-1 and TRBJ1-1; 8 positions match TRBD1. The ends lost 5 bases at V and 1 base at J; junction bases unmatched: 9. This CDR3 region has 16 residues. Looked up from germline, CDR1 is MNHNS and CDR2 is SASEGT. CDR3 protein: CASSPGGTGTNTEAFF. In DNA form, the CDR3 reads TGTGCCAGCAGTCCCGGAGGGACAGGTACGAACACTGAAGCTTTCTTT.

The chain carries TRBV29-1 and TRBJ1-2; D unclear. Trimming removed 8 bases from V and 6 bases from J, with 13 bases in between. The CDR3 spans 11 residues. Germline lookup yields CDR1 SQVTM and CDR2 ANQGSEA. CDR3 loop: CSIDVGNGYTF. The CDR3 coding sequence is TGCAGCATCGACGTGGGGAATGGCTACACCTTC.

The chain links TRBV29-1 to TRBJ2-7; 8 nucleotides agree with TRBD2. The trim removed 1 base at V and 2 bases at J, leaving 4 bases unmatched. This CDR3 contains 14 residues. Per germline, CDR1 SQVTM and CDR2 ANQGSEA. The DNA of the CDR3 is TGCAGCGTTGAAGGTGTAGCGGGGCCCTACGAGCAGTACTTC. As protein: CSVEGVAGPYEQYF.

This clonotype has just a few counts. This rearrangement joins TRBV9 to TRBJ2-7; D unresolved. The germline CDR1 and CDR2 sequences are SGDLS and YYNGEE. The CDR3 is made up of 13 amino acids. Trimming took off 3 bases at V and 6 bases at J, with 13 bases between the two ends. CDR3 amino acids: CASSGDIPGEQYF. CDR3 sequence (DNA): TGTGCCAGCAGCGGTGACATCCCTGGCGAGCAGTACTTC.

Comment on this clonotype: This could be a read error, since a much larger clone is one nucleotide away. In DNA form, the CDR3 reads TGTGCCAGCAGTTCCGGGGCAATTAATTCACCCCTCCACTTT. Protein: CASSSGAINSPLHF. The rearrangement links TRBV6-5 to TRBJ1-6, with D possibly being TRBD1 (5 bases). Trimming took off 4 bases at V and 6 bases at J, with 10 bases between the two ends. The CDR3 is 14 amino acids. The germline CDR1 and CDR2 sequences are MNHEY and SVGAGI.

The chain carries TRBV19 and TRBJ1-2; no reliable D call. V gave up 3 bases and J gave up 6 bases, with 8 bases separating them. The length of the CDR3 is 12 residues. Germline lookup yields CDR1 LNHDA and CDR2 SQIVND (reference sequence). The CDR3 nucleotides read TGTGCCAGTAGTATCGGACCCAATGGCTACACCTTC. It encodes CASSIGPNGYTF.

The genes are TRBV9 and TRBJ1-5; 8 bases fit TRBD1. The CDR3 runs 14 residues. Losses at the gene ends were 4 bases for V and 4 bases for J; bases not matched to a gene: 4. From germline, CDR1 is SGDLS and CDR2 YYNGEE. Written as DNA, the CDR3 is TGTGCCAGCAGCTCAGGGGGCTCGAATCAGCCCCAGCATTTT. Protein sequence: CASSSGGSNQPQHF.

The rearrangement joins TRBV2 to TRBJ2-1; TRBD2 is a possible D gene (5 bases). With 2 bases removed from V and 7 bases from J, the gap between germline ends came to 15 bases. CDR1 SNHLY and CDR2 FYNNEI come from the germline V gene. This CDR3 is 15 amino acids long. CDR3 DNA sequence: TGTGCCAGCAGTGAAAGATCGGGGTTTCTGAATGAGCAGTTCTTC. Its protein is CASSERSGFLNEQFF.

This chain links TRBV3-1 with TRBJ2-1; the match to TRBD2 covers 7 bases. CDR3 size: 16 residues. From germline, CDR1 is LGHDT and CDR2 YNNKEL (reference sequence). J was trimmed by 8 bases and V by 0 bases; bases with no gene match: 10. The CDR3, as DNA: TGTGCCAGCAGCCAAGATCTGGGACTACCGATGGATGAGCAGTTCTTC. Translating gives CASSQDLGLPMDEQFF.

This clonotype has a count of ten or more. The chain couples TRBV29-1 to TRBJ1-1; 7 nucleotides agree with TRBD1. Germline V CDR1 and CDR2: SQVTM, ANQGSEA. The length of the CDR3 is 12 residues. The J segment lost 4 bases and the V segment lost 7 bases, leaving 6 bases of the junction unmatched. The CDR3 loop reads CSAGQASTEAFF. CDR3 bases: TGCAGCGCTGGACAGGCGAGCACTGAAGCTTTCTTT. Full variable domain (remainder filled in from reference TRBV29-1 and TRBJ1-1): SAVISQKPSRDICQRGTSLTIQCQVDSQVTMMFWYRQQPGQSLTLIATANQGSEATYESGFVIDKFPISRPNLTFSTLTVSNMSPEDSSIYLCSAGQASTEAFFGQGTRLTVV.

The rearrangement links TRBV6-4 to TRBJ2-2, with a tentative D call TRBD2 (5 bases). CDR3 length: 14 residues. Trimming took off 6 bases at V and 3 bases at J, with 11 bases between the two ends. Germline CDR1 and CDR2: MRHNA and SNTAGT. CDR3 in amino acids: CASRVALHTGELFF. The CDR3 nucleotides are TGTGCCAGCAGGGTAGCGCTCCACACCGGGGAGCTGTTTTTT.

Points on this clonotype: This likely comes from a read error, as the CDR3 has no conserved phenylalanine or tryptophan at its end. This chain links TRBV4-1 with TRBJ1-1; D is perhaps TRBD1 (5 bases). CDR1 is MGHRA and CDR2 is YSYEKL in the germline V gene. V gave up 5 bases and J gave up 1 base, with 8 bases separating them. The CDR3 consists of 13 residues. CDR3 region: CASSYGTNTEAFS. CDR3 in DNA: TGCGCCAGCAGCTACGGGACGAACACTGAAGCTTTCTCT.

There are many counts of this clonotype. The chain combines TRBV6-2 or TRBV6-3 with TRBJ2-5; 11 bases fit TRBD2. J was trimmed by 5 bases and V by 3 bases; bases with no gene match: 20. This CDR3 contains 20 residues. CDR1 and CDR2 from the germline V gene are MNHEY and SVGEGT. Here the CDR3 DNA reads TGTGCCAGCAGTTATTGGGGACCGGACGAACTAGCGGGAGAGGGGGAGACCCAGTACTTC. Amino acid sequence: CASSYWGPDELAGEGETQYF.

The chain is built from TRBV16 and TRBJ2-1; 8 nucleotides match TRBD2. This CDR3 comprises 19 residues. Germline V gene lookup returns CDR1 KGHSY and CDR2 FQNENV. V lost 4 bases, J lost 9 bases, and 23 bases stayed unmatched. CDR3 protein: CASSLRDKGYQREFSEQFF. The CDR3 nucleotides are TGTGCCAGCAGCCTCCGGGACAAGGGTTATCAGCGGGAGTTTAGTGAGCAGTTCTTC.

The genes are TRBV7-2 and TRBJ2-7, with TRBD2 matching 11 bases. The trim removed 5 bases at V and 4 bases at J, leaving 7 bases unmatched. CDR3 length equals 15 residues. Germline CDR1 SGHTA, CDR2 FQGNSA. The CDR3 sequence: CASSTELAGVYEQYF. The CDR3, as DNA: TGTGCCAGCAGCACGGAACTAGCGGGAGTATACGAGCAGTACTTC.

The sample holds many counts of this clonotype. The chain links TRBV28 to TRBJ1-2, with D unresolved. Trimming shortened V by 5 bases and J by 5 bases, and 12 bases separated the two germline ends. This CDR3 spans 13 amino acids. Germline-derived CDR1 and CDR2 are MDHEN and SYDVKM. CDR3 in amino acids: CASSITVGYGYTF. CDR3 sequence (DNA): TGTGCCAGCAGTATTACGGTGGGGTATGGCTACACCTTC.

The sample holds many counts of this clonotype. Here the CDR3 DNA reads TGTGCCAGCAGTTACTCCGAGACAGCCTCTACGGATGGCTACACCTTC. Protein product: CASSYSETASTDGYTF. The J gene is TRBJ1-2, the V gene TRBV6-5; tentative D call: TRBD1 (5 bases). Looked up from germline, CDR1 is MNHEY and CDR2 is SVGAGI. The V end lost 0 bases, the J end lost 6 bases, and 17 bases lay between the germline ends. CDR3 length: 16 amino acids.

The J gene is TRBJ1-5, the V gene TRBV20-1; D is unclear. From germline, CDR1 is DFQATT and CDR2 SNEGSKA (reference sequence). The CDR3 extends over 16 amino acids. The V end lost 3 bases, the J end lost 2 bases, and 17 bases lay between the germline ends. Written as DNA, the CDR3 is TGCAGTGCTAGTTGGCCGAACCCGAATGGCAATCAGCCCCAGCATTTT. Its protein is CSASWPNPNGNQPQHF.

The chain combines TRBV29-1 with TRBJ2-1, with 10 bases fitting TRBD2. The ends lost 1 base at V and 5 bases at J; junction bases unmatched: 5. This CDR3 has 15 amino acids. Germline-derived CDR1 and CDR2 are SQVTM and ANQGSEA. Here the CDR3 DNA reads TGCAGCGTTGAAGTCGGTAGCGGGGGGAACAATGAGCAGTTCTTC. Its translation: CSVEVGSGGNNEQFF.

This rearrangement joins TRBV19 to TRBJ2-4, with D perhaps matching TRBD2 (5 bases). V lost 7 bases to trimming and J lost 4 bases, with 17 bases between them. The germline V gene has CDR1 LNHDA and CDR2 SQIVND (reference sequence). The CDR3 extends over 15 amino acids. The CDR3, as DNA: TGTGCCAGTACCCTCTCACCGGGAACAAAAAACATTCAGTACTTC. Translation: CASTLSPGTKNIQYF.

In this sample, this clonotype turned up many times. The rearrangement joins TRBV6-1 to TRBJ2-7, with D perhaps TRBD1 (6 bases). Per germline, CDR1 MNHNS and CDR2 SASEGT. V was cut by 6 bases and J by 6 bases, with 18 bases left in between. CDR3 length equals 14 residues. The CDR3 loop is CASRRNRVPGEQYF. The CDR3, as DNA: TGTGCCAGCAGGCGCAACAGGGTACCGGGCGAGCAGTACTTC.

The table lists this clonotype with a few counts. This chain joins TRBV15 and TRBJ2-6; 9 positions agree with TRBD1. Looked up from germline, CDR1 is LNHNV and CDR2 is YYDKDF (reference sequence). The CDR3 spans 17 residues. The V gene end was trimmed by 5 bases and the J gene end by 2 bases; junction bases not matched to a gene: 7. This chain's CDR3 is CATSLDRGGTGANVLTF. The CDR3 region has the DNA TGTGCCACCAGCCTAGACAGGGGGGGCACTGGGGCCAACGTCCTGACTTTC.